This T cell receptor beta chain was documented in a study of T cell responses to AZD1222 COVID-19 vaccine. In regard to this clone: Its antigen is unidentified.

General study points: Unmutated variant regions are reportedly targeted by nearly half of spike-specific TCRs. CD4 TCRs associated with vaccination spanned spike, dominating at 160-218 and 743-854. No day 14 peak samples; only post-peak repertoires were characterized.

Second doses at about 4 or about 12 weeks were pooled. The V gene's germline CDR1 is ENHRY and CDR2 SYGVKD. The CDR3 covers 16 residues. V trimming: 5 bases; J trimming: 2 bases; junction bases outside the gene matches: 10. Profiling relied on immunoSEQ multiplex PCR, and the TCRdb table lists in-frame clones only, not all of them. The table includes some 100,000 clones, around nine tenths detected once. This receptor was identified in an adult who received the AZD1222 COVID-19 vaccine. The sample in question was peripheral blood, obtained 28 days after the second AZD1222 dose. This chain links TRBV10-3 with TRBJ2-5, with TRBD2 matching 8 bases. The CDR3 sequence is CAISSVAGGRQETQYF. CDR3 DNA sequence: TGTGCCATCAGTTCGGTGGCGGGGGGTCGTCAAGAGACCCAGTACTTC.